This T cell receptor (beta chain) was obtained from a study of T cells in localized non-small cell lung cancer. In germline, CDR1 is SGHVS, CDR2 FNYEAQ. V was trimmed by 2 bases and J by 5 bases, leaving 9 bases between them. This CDR3 comprises 13 residues. Sequenced by immunoSEQ multiplex PCR; TCRdb stores in-frame clones only, minus some. Among around 69,000 clones listed, roughly 90% were seen once. The sequences come from peripheral blood, collected before any cancer treatment. The receptor's source is a woman aged 35 to 70 with stage I lung adenocarcinoma. The V gene is TRBV7-6, the J gene TRBJ2-5; no clear D gene. In DNA, the CDR3 is TGTGCCAGCAGCTTAAGACCCGGGGAGACCCAGTACTTC. Amino acid sequence: CASSLRPGETQYF.